These T cell receptor beta chains were read from a single sample in a study of blood T cell repertoires in COVID-19. Clones were read by immunoSEQ multiplex PCR, and TCRdb kept only the in-frame ones, dropping some. This sample has approximately 97,000 clones; about 91% occur once, and the top ten carry less than 4.5%. The sequencing sample was made of peripheral blood. The source is a man aged 18-30 years with acute or convalescent COVID-19. CDR3s include the opening cysteine and the closing phenylalanine or tryptophan. The D gene is left open where the match is weak. Clone sizes are given selectively: once, few, many, or a class where the clone is expanded.

clone size: -
D gene: -
J gene: TRBJ2-5
V gene: TRBV6-6
CDR3 DNA: TGTGCCAGCAGTTACCCCCTGGGTCTAGAGAGAGAGACCCAGTACTTC
CDR3 protein: CASSYPLGLERETQYF

clone size: -
D gene: TRBD2
J gene: TRBJ2-1
V gene: TRBV15
CDR3 DNA: TGTGCCACCTCGCGGGAGCGGAATGAGCAGTTCTTC
CDR3 protein: CATSRERNEQFF

clone size: -
D gene: -
J gene: TRBJ2-1
V gene: TRBV24-1
CDR3 DNA: TGTGCCACCAGGACTAGAGATAGCCAACACAATGAGCAGTTCTTC
CDR3 protein: CATRTRDSQHNEQFF

clone size: -
D gene: TRBD2
J gene: TRBJ2-3
V gene: TRBV6-4
CDR3 DNA: TGTGCCAGCAGTGCACGGGGGGGAACAGATACGCAGTATTTT
CDR3 protein: CASSARGGTDTQYF

clone size: -
D gene: TRBD2
J gene: TRBJ2-1
V gene: TRBV24-1
CDR3 DNA: TGTGCCACCAGTGATTGGGGGACTAGCGGGAATGAGCAGTTCTTC
CDR3 protein: CATSDWGTSGNEQFF

clone size: -
D gene: -
J gene: TRBJ2-2
V gene: TRBV5-1
CDR3 DNA: TGCGCCAGCAGAAACAGGGATTCCGGGGAGCTGTTTTTT
CDR3 protein: CASRNRDSGELFF

clone size: -
D gene: TRBD1
J gene: TRBJ1-2
V gene: TRBV3-1/TRBV3-2
CDR3 DNA: TGTGCCAGCAGCCAAAAGACAGGGAGGCGTAACTATGGCTACACCTTC
CDR3 protein: CASSQKTGRRNYGYTF

clone size: -
D gene: -
J gene: TRBJ1-6
V gene: TRBV24-1
CDR3 DNA: TGTGCCACCAGTGACACCGAGAATTCACCCCTCCACTTT
CDR3 protein: CATSDTENSPLHF

clone size: -
D gene: TRBD2
J gene: TRBJ2-3
V gene: TRBV9
CDR3 DNA: TGTGCCAGCAGCCCTGCGGGACTAGCGGGACGGGATACGCAGTATTTT
CDR3 protein: CASSPAGLAGRDTQYF

clone size: -
D gene: TRBD1
J gene: TRBJ1-2
V gene: TRBV5-1
CDR3 DNA: TGCGCCAGCAGCTTGGGGGCCGGACAGGTCTATGGCTACACCTTC
CDR3 protein: CASSLGAGQVYGYTF

clone size: -
D gene: -
J gene: TRBJ1-2
V gene: TRBV27
CDR3 DNA: TGTGCCAGCAGTTCTACAGGGTCCTACGGCTACACCTTC
CDR3 protein: CASSSTGSYGYTF

clone size: -
D gene: -
J gene: TRBJ1-4
V gene: TRBV7-9
CDR3 DNA: TGTGCCAGCAGTCCCGGGGGGGACTTTGCAACTAATGAAAAACTGTTTTTT
CDR3 protein: CASSPGGDFATNEKLFF

clone size: -
D gene: TRBD2
J gene: TRBJ2-1
V gene: TRBV18
CDR3 DNA: TGTGCCAGCTCACCACCCTTAGCGGGGGTCGCGGTGGGTGAGCAGTTCTTC
CDR3 protein: CASSPPLAGVAVGEQFF

clone size: -
D gene: TRBD1
J gene: TRBJ2-7
V gene: TRBV6-5
CDR3 DNA: TGTGCCAGCAGTCGGGACAGGGGAAGTCCCTACGAGCAGTACTTC
CDR3 protein: CASSRDRGSPYEQYF

clone size: -
D gene: TRBD1
J gene: TRBJ1-1
V gene: TRBV7-9
CDR3 DNA: TGTGCCAGCAGCTTACTTGGGACAGGGTTCGGGGCTTTCTTT
CDR3 protein: CASSLLGTGFGAFF

clone size: -
D gene: -
J gene: TRBJ1-6
V gene: TRBV18
CDR3 DNA: TGTGCCAGCTCACGAGCCGGGACTTATAATTCACCCCTCCACTTT
CDR3 protein: CASSRAGTYNSPLHF

clone size: -
D gene: -
J gene: TRBJ1-4
V gene: TRBV27
CDR3 DNA: TGTGCCAGCAGCCCCGCGCAGGGGTGGGGTGAAAAACTGTTTTTT
CDR3 protein: CASSPAQGWGEKLFF

clone size: -
D gene: -
J gene: TRBJ1-2
V gene: TRBV19
CDR3 DNA: TGTGCCAGTAGCTCGGACATAGTGGACTATGGCTACACCTTC
CDR3 protein: CASSSDIVDYGYTF

clone size: -
D gene: TRBD1
J gene: TRBJ2-1
V gene: TRBV24-1
CDR3 DNA: TGTGCCACCAGTGACCCATGGGACAGCTCGGGTGAGCAGTTCTTC
CDR3 protein: CATSDPWDSSGEQFF

clone size: -
D gene: -
J gene: TRBJ2-1
V gene: TRBV19
CDR3 DNA: TGTGCCAGTAGTATTGGATCTAGCTCCTACAATGAGCAGTTCTTC
CDR3 protein: CASSIGSSSYNEQFF

clone size: -
D gene: -
J gene: TRBJ2-3
V gene: TRBV6-5
CDR3 DNA: TGTGCCAGCAGTTACTCGACAGTTAGCACAGATACGCAGTATTTT
CDR3 protein: CASSYSTVSTDTQYF

clone size: -
D gene: TRBD2
J gene: TRBJ2-1
V gene: TRBV27
CDR3 DNA: TGTGCCAGCTTAGGACTAGCGGGGTCCTATAATGAGCAGTTCTTC
CDR3 protein: CASLGLAGSYNEQFF

clone size: -
D gene: TRBD1
J gene: TRBJ1-1
V gene: TRBV27
CDR3 DNA: TGTGCCAGCAGTTTAGTCAGGGGGCCGGCTGAAGCTTTCTTT
CDR3 protein: CASSLVRGPAEAFF

clone size: -
D gene: TRBD1
J gene: TRBJ1-2
V gene: TRBV7-9
CDR3 DNA: TGTGCCAGCAGCCCGGGGATTGGGACAGACTATGGCTACACCTTC
CDR3 protein: CASSPGIGTDYGYTF

clone size: -
D gene: TRBD1
J gene: TRBJ1-5
V gene: TRBV6-6
CDR3 DNA: TGTGCCAGCAGCCTCCCGGGACAGGTCAATCAGCCCCAGCATTTT
CDR3 protein: CASSLPGQVNQPQHF

clone size: -
D gene: TRBD1
J gene: TRBJ1-2
V gene: TRBV4-1
CDR3 DNA: TGCGCCAGCAGCCAACCATCCTCCACAGGGGGCGCGGGGGGCTACACCTTC
CDR3 protein: CASSQPSSTGGAGGYTF

clone size: -
D gene: TRBD1
J gene: TRBJ1-5
V gene: TRBV5-6
CDR3 DNA: TGTGCCAGCAGCCTGGCACGACAGGGGGCCGCCCAGCCCCAGCATTTT
CDR3 protein: CASSLARQGAAQPQHF

clone size: -
D gene: -
J gene: TRBJ1-5
V gene: TRBV20-1
CDR3 DNA: TGCAGTGCTAGTACCCAGAGCGGCAATCAGCCCCAGCATTTT
CDR3 protein: CSASTQSGNQPQHF

clone size: -
D gene: TRBD2
J gene: TRBJ2-3
V gene: TRBV7-2
CDR3 DNA: TGTGCCAGCAGCTTTGTTAGCGGGAGGGCAGATACGCAGTATTTT
CDR3 protein: CASSFVSGRADTQYF

clone size: -
D gene: TRBD1
J gene: TRBJ1-2
V gene: TRBV14
CDR3 DNA: TGTGCCAGCAGCCAATGGGGACAGGGGGCGAATGGCTACACCTTC
CDR3 protein: CASSQWGQGANGYTF

clone size: once
D gene: TRBD1
J gene: TRBJ2-3
V gene: TRBV11-3
CDR3 DNA: TGTGCCAGCAGCTCTAGAGTAGTGGACAGGGAAGATACGCAGTATTTT
CDR3 protein: CASSSRVVDREDTQYF

clone size: -
D gene: -
J gene: TRBJ2-4
V gene: TRBV14
CDR3 DNA: TGTGCCAGCAGCCAAGGAGTGGGCAAGGCCAAAAACATTCAGTACTTC
CDR3 protein: CASSQGVGKAKNIQYF

clone size: -
D gene: TRBD2
J gene: TRBJ2-1
V gene: TRBV7-9
CDR3 DNA: TGTGCCAGCAGCTTAGAGGGACTACACGAGCAGTTCTTC
CDR3 protein: CASSLEGLHEQFF

clone size: -
D gene: -
J gene: TRBJ1-4
V gene: TRBV7-8
CDR3 DNA: TGTGCCAGCAGCTTAGCCCCCGCGTTCCTTAATGAAAAACTGTTTTTT
CDR3 protein: CASSLAPAFLNEKLFF

clone size: -
D gene: TRBD1
J gene: TRBJ1-3
V gene: TRBV30
CDR3 DNA: TGTGCCTGGAGCAACACAGGGGTCGGAAACACCATATATTTT
CDR3 protein: CAWSNTGVGNTIYF

clone size: -
D gene: TRBD2
J gene: TRBJ2-5
V gene: TRBV6-2/TRBV6-3
CDR3 DNA: TGTGCCAGCAGCCGGACTAGCGGGGGGGAGACCCAGTACTTC
CDR3 protein: CASSRTSGGETQYF

clone size: -
D gene: TRBD2
J gene: TRBJ2-3
V gene: TRBV13
CDR3 DNA: TGTGCCAGCAGCTCGGGACTAGCGGGGAGCACAGATACGCAGTATTTT
CDR3 protein: CASSSGLAGSTDTQYF

clone size: -
D gene: -
J gene: TRBJ1-5
V gene: TRBV12-3/TRBV12-4
CDR3 DNA: TGTGCCAGCACCCCCCAGAAGCCCCAGCATTTT
CDR3 protein: CASTPQKPQHF

clone size: -
D gene: TRBD2
J gene: TRBJ2-7
V gene: TRBV3-1/TRBV3-2
CDR3 DNA: TGTGCCAGCAGCCAAGGACTAGCGGGCCCCTACGAGCAGTACTTC
CDR3 protein: CASSQGLAGPYEQYF

clone size: once
D gene: -
J gene: TRBJ1-5
V gene: TRBV27
CDR3 DNA: TGTGCCAGCAGTGCGGCTGGCAATCAGCCCCAGCATTTT
CDR3 protein: CASSAAGNQPQHF

clone size: -
D gene: -
J gene: TRBJ1-1
V gene: TRBV19
CDR3 DNA: TGTGCCAGTAGTATCCGGGTGAACACTGAAGCTTTCTTT
CDR3 protein: CASSIRVNTEAFF